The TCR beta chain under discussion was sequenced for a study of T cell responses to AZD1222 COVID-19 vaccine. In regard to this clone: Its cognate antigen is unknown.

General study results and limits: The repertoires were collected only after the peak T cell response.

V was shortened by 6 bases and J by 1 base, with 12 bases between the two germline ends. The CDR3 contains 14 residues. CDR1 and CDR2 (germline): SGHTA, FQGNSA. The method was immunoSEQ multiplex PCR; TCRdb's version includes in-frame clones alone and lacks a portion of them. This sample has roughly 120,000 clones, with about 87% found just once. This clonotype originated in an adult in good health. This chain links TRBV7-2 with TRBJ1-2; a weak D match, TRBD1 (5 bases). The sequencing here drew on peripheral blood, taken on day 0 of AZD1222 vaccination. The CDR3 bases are TGTGCCAGCAGGCCGGGGCTGGGTAACTATGGCTACACCTTC. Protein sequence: CASRPGLGNYGYTF.